The entry that follows covers one TCR beta chain sequence. Per the original data handling: Using reference gene primer amplification, nucleated cell counts were estimated. TCRdb's table, derived via immunoSEQ multiplex PCR, lists solely in-frame clones and lacks some. From that table come the V and J calls and clone size; the DNA was used to work out D and trimming. The top ten clones hold 0.85% to 1% of a sample with roughly 250,000 clones, 70% to 85% of them seen once. The germline CDR1 and CDR2 sequences are LNHNV and YYDKDF (reference sequence). Trimming shortened V by 5 bases and J by 2 bases, and 12 bases separated the two germline ends. CDR3 length: 15 residues. This sample stems from a study of blood T cell repertoires in COVID-19. Whole-study context: Acute and convalescent COVID-19 specimens originated in the United States, Italy and Spain. Sources were T cells, B-cell-depleted T cells, or PBMCs; the material itself was cDNA or gDNA.

This clonotype was obtained from a human donor with COVID-19, enrolled during active disease. The donor label of this sample is uncertain. The V call is TRBV15, the J call TRBJ1-4; no firm D call. The specimen sequenced was peripheral blood. The CDR3 reads CATSGFTRTNEKLFF. The CDR3 nucleotides read TGTGCCACCAGCGGATTTACGCGGACTAATGAAAAACTGTTTTTT.